The 16 T cell receptor beta chains presented below share a single source sample, sequenced in a study of blood T cell repertoires in COVID-19. Some clones are missing from TCRdb's copy, which holds only in-frame ones; the method was immunoSEQ multiplex PCR. The table has a few hundred thousand clones, about 87% seen once; the top ten hold about 4.1%. The sequencing sample was made of peripheral blood. The origin of the receptors is a man aged 55 to 70 who had recovered from COVID-19.

V and J are TRBV18 and TRBJ1-6; 7 bases line up with TRBD1. The germline gives CDR1 KGHSH, CDR2 LQKENI. This CDR3 region has 15 residues. Trimming took 4 bases from V and 10 from J; bases not matched to a gene: 10. The CDR3 DNA is TGTGCCAGCTCACAGGGCGGAGGGGGCGAGTCACCCCTCCACTTT. It specifies CASSQGGGGESPLHF.

The chain links TRBV4-2 to TRBJ2-7; D is uncertain. The CDR3 contains 17 residues. V was shortened by 1 base and J by 0 bases, with 16 bases between the two germline ends. Germline V lookup: CDR1 LGHNA, CDR2 YNFKEQ. Written as DNA, the CDR3 is TGTGCCAGCAGCCAAGGATATACAGTGACCTCCTCCTACGAGCAGTACTTC. This encodes CASSQGYTVTSSYEQYF.

V gene TRBV18 combines with J gene TRBJ1-5; TRBD1 matches 7 bases. CDR3 length: 15 amino acids. Germline lookup yields CDR1 KGHSH and CDR2 LQKENI. V was pared by 2 bases and J by 6 bases, with 7 bases of the junction left unmatched. The CDR3 DNA sequence: TGTGCCAGCTCACCAATCCGGACAGGAGGTCAGCCCCAGCATTTT. Translating gives CASSPIRTGGQPQHF.

The V gene is TRBV5-1, the J gene TRBJ1-2, with D maybe TRBD1 (5 bases). Germline CDR1 and CDR2: SGHRS and YFSETQ. The CDR3 totals 16 residues. The V end lost 0 bases, the J end lost 0 bases, and 12 bases lay between the germline ends. The CDR3: CASSLASTEANYGYTF. CDR3 DNA: TGCGCCAGCAGCTTGGCCTCGACAGAGGCTAACTATGGCTACACCTTC.

This clone was seen a few times. The genes are TRBV5-4 and TRBJ2-2; 11 bases match TRBD1. With V trimmed by 4 bases and J by 5 bases, 7 bases remained unmatched. The CDR3 length is 16 residues. Germline V gives CDR1 SGHNT, CDR2 YYREEE (reference sequence). The CDR3 region is CASSPGTGGVTGELFF. For the CDR3, the DNA is TGTGCCAGCAGCCCAGGGACAGGGGGAGTTACCGGGGAGCTGTTTTTT.

The gene calls are TRBV28 and TRBJ2-3; 10 bases agree with TRBD2. The germline V gene encodes CDR1 MDHEN and CDR2 SYDVKM. Trimming took 5 bases from V and 5 from J; bases not matched to a gene: 7. This CDR3 contains 15 residues. CDR3 loop: CASSKAGGRQDTQYF. The CDR3 DNA is TGTGCCAGCAGTAAAGCGGGGGGGCGTCAAGATACGCAGTATTTT.

This clone has a single count. The gene calls are TRBV5-4 and TRBJ1-3, with no clear D. The ends were cut back, 2 bases at V and 2 bases at J, with 8 bases in the middle. Germline-derived CDR1 and CDR2 are SGHNT and YYREEE (reference sequence). The CDR3 is made up of 14 amino acids. CDR3 amino acids: CASSFRGPGNTIYF. CDR3 bases: TGTGCCAGCAGCTTTCGGGGTCCTGGAAACACCATATATTTT.

This clone has just one count. Within the sample, other DNA sequences also encode this same CDR3. This chain links TRBV19 with TRBJ1-4, with D possibly TRBD1 on 6 matching bases. The CDR3 covers 14 residues. CDR1 LNHDA and CDR2 SQIVND come from the germline V gene (reference sequence). The V and J ends lost 6 bases and 2 bases respectively, with 10 bases between them. The CDR3 reads CASSRTETNEKLFF. Written as DNA, the CDR3 is TGTGCCAGTAGCCGGACAGAGACTAATGAAAAACTGTTTTTT.

This rearrangement joins TRBV18 to TRBJ1-1; 7 nucleotides match TRBD1. The germline V gene has CDR1 KGHSH and CDR2 LQKENI. V trimming: 3 bases; J trimming: 0 bases; junction bases outside the gene matches: 7. This CDR3 comprises 16 residues. This chain's CDR3 is CASSPSPTGLNTEAFF. CDR3 coding DNA: TGTGCCAGCTCACCTTCACCGACAGGGTTGAACACTGAAGCTTTCTTT.

Written as DNA, the CDR3 is TGTGCCAGCAGCTCCGGAAACAGGTTTCAGCCCCAGCATTTT. This gives the protein CASSSGNRFQPQHF. This rearrangement joins TRBV5-5 to TRBJ1-5, with D maybe TRBD1 (5 bases). Germline assignment: CDR1 SGHKS and CDR2 YYEKEE (reference sequence). V was clipped by 3 bases and J by 6 bases, with 13 bases between them. This CDR3 spans 14 amino acids. Based on the CDR3 plus reference TRBV5-5 and TRBJ1-5, the full variable domain is DAGVTQSPTHLIKTRGQQVTLRCSPISGHKSVSWYQQVLGQGPQFIFQYYEKEERGRGNFPDRFSARQFPNYSSELNVNALLLGDSALYLCASSSGNRFQPQHFGDGTRLSIL.

The chain links TRBV7-8 to TRBJ1-2; TRBD1 matches at 10 bases. This CDR3 contains 17 residues. Germline V gene data show CDR1 as SGHVS and CDR2 as FQNEAQ. V gave up 4 bases and J gave up 1 base; unmatched junction bases: 9. The CDR3 region is CASSSGQGKNINYGYTF. Written as DNA, the CDR3 is TGTGCCAGCAGCTCGGGACAGGGGAAGAACATTAACTATGGCTACACCTTC.

The J gene is TRBJ2-1, the V gene TRBV25-1; a possible D gene is TRBD2 (5 bases). Germline-derived CDR1 and CDR2 are MGHDK and SYGVNS. The CDR3 runs 16 residues. V was cut by 1 base and J by 3 bases, with 13 bases left in between. The CDR3 loop is CASSESFRTLYNEQFF. Here the CDR3 DNA reads TGTGCCAGCAGTGAATCTTTCAGGACTCTCTACAATGAGCAGTTCTTC.

The J gene is TRBJ2-3, the V gene TRBV7-3; possible D gene TRBD2, 5 bases. V lost 0 bases and J lost 5, with 12 bases in between. The germline CDR1 and CDR2 sequences are SGHTA and FQGTGA. CDR3 length: 15 residues. For the CDR3, the DNA is TGTGCCAGCAGCTTAACTAGCGCCCGTGGAGATACGCAGTATTTT. It encodes CASSLTSARGDTQYF.

This chain uses TRBV27 with TRBJ1-5, with D unresolved. CDR3 length: 16 amino acids. Germline assignment: CDR1 MNHEY and CDR2 SMNVEV (reference sequence). V dropped 5 bases and J dropped 3 bases, with 17 bases sitting between them. This CDR3 reads CASSPTVTSFNQPQHF. The DNA for the CDR3 is TGTGCCAGCAGTCCAACAGTTACCTCTTTCAATCAGCCCCAGCATTTT.

This chain uses TRBV7-3 with TRBJ2-1, with 11 bases aligning to TRBD2. This CDR3 has 16 amino acids. V dropped 2 bases and J dropped 7; count of bases not matched to a gene: 7. CDR1 and CDR2 (germline): SGHTA, FQGTGA. The CDR3 loop is CASSLLPSGGQNEQFF. For the CDR3, the DNA is TGTGCCAGCAGCTTACTACCTAGCGGGGGGCAAAATGAGCAGTTCTTC.

About this clone: Germline and junction disagree at one end, which may indicate a read error. V and J are TRBV27 and TRBJ1-6; D is ambiguous. CDR3 length equals 15 residues. Germline V gene lookup returns CDR1 MNHEY and CDR2 SMNVEV (reference sequence). As DNA, the CDR3 is TGTGCCAGCAGTCTATCTAGGACGGGAATTTCACCCCTCCACTTT. Protein product: CASSLSRTGISPLHF.